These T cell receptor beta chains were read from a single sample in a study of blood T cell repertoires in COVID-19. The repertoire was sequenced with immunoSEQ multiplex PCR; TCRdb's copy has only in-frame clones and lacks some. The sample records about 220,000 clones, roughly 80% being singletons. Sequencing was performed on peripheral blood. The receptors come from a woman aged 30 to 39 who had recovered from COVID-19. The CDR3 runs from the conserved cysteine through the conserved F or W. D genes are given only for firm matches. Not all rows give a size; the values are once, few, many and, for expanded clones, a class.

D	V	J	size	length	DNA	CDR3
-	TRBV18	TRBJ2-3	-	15	TGTGCCAGCTCACCATTCGGACAGCGGACAGATACGCAGTATTTT	CASSPFGQRTDTQYF
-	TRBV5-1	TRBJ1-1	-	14	TGCGCCAGCAGCCGAGACAGGAGTGACACTGAAGCTTTCTTT	CASSRDRSDTEAFF
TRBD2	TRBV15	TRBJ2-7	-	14	TGTGCCACCAGCGAACTAGCGGGAGGATACGAGCAGTACTTC	CATSELAGGYEQYF
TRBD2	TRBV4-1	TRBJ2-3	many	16	TGCGCCAGCAGCCAAGATTCTAGCGGGGAAACAGATACGCAGTATTTT	CASSQDSSGETDTQYF
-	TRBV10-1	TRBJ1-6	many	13	TGCGCCAGCAGTCCAGGGAAGAATTCACCCCTCCACTTT	CASSPGKNSPLHF
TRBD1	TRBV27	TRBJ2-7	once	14	TGTGCCAGCAGTTCCGGGACAGGGTCCCGCGAGCAGTACTTC	CASSSGTGSREQYF
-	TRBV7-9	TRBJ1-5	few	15	TGTGCCAGCAGCCCCTCCGGAGGGGGCAATCAGCCCCAGCATTTT	CASSPSGGGNQPQHF
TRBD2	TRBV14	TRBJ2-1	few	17	TGTGCCAGCAGCCGGGTTTGGAGCGGGAGGTCCTACAATGAGCAGTTCTTC	CASSRVWSGRSYNEQFF
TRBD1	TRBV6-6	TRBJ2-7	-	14	TGTGCCAGCAGTTACTCACTCTCAGGGGGTGAGCAGTACTTC	CASSYSLSGGEQYF
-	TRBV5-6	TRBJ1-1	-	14	TGTGCCAGCAGCTTTATCCTTATGAACACTGAAGCTTTCTTT	CASSFILMNTEAFF
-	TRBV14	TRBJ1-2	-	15	TGTGCCAGCAGCCAAGGGGTGAGCGTAAACTATGGCTACACCTTC	CASSQGVSVNYGYTF
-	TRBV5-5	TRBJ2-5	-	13	TGTGCCAGCACCCCCCCGGTCCAAGAGACCCAGTACTTC	CASTPPVQETQYF
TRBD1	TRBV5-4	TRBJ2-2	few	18	TGTGCCAGCAGCCCGGCCGGGGACAGCTCCCCGAACACCGGGGAGCTGTTTTTT	CASSPAGDSSPNTGELFF
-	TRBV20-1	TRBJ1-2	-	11	TGCAGTGCTAGTACTCTTTATGGCTACACCTTC	CSASTLYGYTF
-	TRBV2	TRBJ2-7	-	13	TGTGCCAGCAGATCGGACGGGAAACTACGGCAGTACTTC	CASRSDGKLRQYF
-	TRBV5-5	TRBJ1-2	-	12	TGTGCCACCCCGAGGACAGCCTATGGCTACACCTTC	CATPRTAYGYTF
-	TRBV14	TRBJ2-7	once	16	TGTGCCAGCAGCCCCAAGTTGGACAGATCTTATTACGAGCAGTACTTC	CASSPKLDRSYYEQYF
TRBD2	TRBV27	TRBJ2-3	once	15	TGTGCCAGCAGGGTTAGCGGGAGAAGCGCAGATACGCAGTATTTT	CASRVSGRSADTQYF
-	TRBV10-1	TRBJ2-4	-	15	TGCGCCAGCAGTGAGTCTGGTCTCCCGGGGAACATTCAGTACTTC	CASSESGLPGNIQYF
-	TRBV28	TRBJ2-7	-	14	TGTGCCAGCAGGTCTATTGGGCCCTCCTACGAGCAGTACTTC	CASRSIGPSYEQYF
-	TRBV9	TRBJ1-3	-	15	TGTGCCAGCAGCCCTCAAGGGGTCTCTGGAAACACCATATATTTT	CASSPQGVSGNTIYF
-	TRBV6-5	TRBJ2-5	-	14	TGTGCCAGCAGTTACTCTTCGGGGGAGGAGACCCAGTACTTC	CASSYSSGEETQYF
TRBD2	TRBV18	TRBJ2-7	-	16	TGTGCCAGCTCACTGAGCCTAGCGGGAGGATCTTACGAGCAGTACTTC	CASSLSLAGGSYEQYF
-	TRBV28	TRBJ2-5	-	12	TGTGCCAGCAGTTTACCTCAAGAGACCCAGTACTTC	CASSLPQETQYF
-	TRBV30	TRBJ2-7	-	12	TGTGCCTGGAGTGCACAGGGATACGAGCAGTACTTC	CAWSAQGYEQYF
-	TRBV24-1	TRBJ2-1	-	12	TGTGCCACCAGCGGTCTTGAAGTTGAGCAGTTCTTC	CATSGLEVEQFF
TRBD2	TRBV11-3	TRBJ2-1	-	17	TGTGCCAGCAGCTCCGGACTCTTGCGGGGGGGGAGCAATGAGCAGTTCTTC	CASSSGLLRGGSNEQFF
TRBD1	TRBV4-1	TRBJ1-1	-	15	TGCGCCAGCAGCGGGACAGGGAACCGTAACACTGAAGCTTTCTTT	CASSGTGNRNTEAFF
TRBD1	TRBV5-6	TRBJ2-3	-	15	TGTGCCAGCAGCTGGTATAACAGGGGTCCAGATACGCAGTATTTT	CASSWYNRGPDTQYF
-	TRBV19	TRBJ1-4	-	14	TGTGCCAGTAACCGGAGGGGAACCAATGAAAAACTGTTTTTT	CASNRRGTNEKLFF
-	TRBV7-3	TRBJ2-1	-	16	TGTGCCAGCAAGACATCGGCCGCAGGCTCCTACAATGAGCAGTTCTTC	CASKTSAAGSYNEQFF
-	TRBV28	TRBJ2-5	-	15	TGTGCCAGCAGTTTAGGGGAGAGCCTGAGGGAGACCCAGTACTTC	CASSLGESLRETQYF
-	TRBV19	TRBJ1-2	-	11	TGTGCCAGTTCGGGGGGAGATGGCTACACCTTC	CASSGGDGYTF
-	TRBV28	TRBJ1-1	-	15	TGTGCCAGCAGTTTGATCAGGGGCATGAACACTGAAGCTTTCTTT	CASSLIRGMNTEAFF
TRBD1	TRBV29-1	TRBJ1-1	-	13	TGCAGCGTTTACAGGGGGTCGGACACTGAAGCTTTCTTT	CSVYRGSDTEAFF
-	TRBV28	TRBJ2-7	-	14	TGTGCCAGCAGGGACAGCTCGAGCTCCTACGAGCAGTACTTC	CASRDSSSSYEQYF
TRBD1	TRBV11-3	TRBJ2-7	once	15	TGTGCCAGCAGCTTCGGACAGGGGGCTCTCTACGAGCAGTACTTC	CASSFGQGALYEQYF
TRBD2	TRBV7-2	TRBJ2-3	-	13	TGTGCCAGCAGCCCCCTAGCGGGAGCTACGCAGTATTTT	CASSPLAGATQYF
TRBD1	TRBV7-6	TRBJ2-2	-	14	TGTGCCAGCCAGGGACAGGGGAACACCGGGGAGCTGTTTTTT	CASQGQGNTGELFF
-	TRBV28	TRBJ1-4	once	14	TGTGCCAGCAGCCCAGGGCTAACTAATGAAAAACTGTTTTTT	CASSPGLTNEKLFF
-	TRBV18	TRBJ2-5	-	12	TGTGCCAGCTCCCCCCGAGCCGAGACCCAGTACTTC	CASSPRAETQYF
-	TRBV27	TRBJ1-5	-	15	TGTGCCAGCAGTTTATCAGCCAGGGCCTTACAGCCCCAGCATTTT	CASSLSARALQPQHF
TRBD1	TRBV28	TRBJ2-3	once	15	TGTGCCAGCAGTCGGGACAGTACTAGCACAGATACGCAGTATTTT	CASSRDSTSTDTQYF
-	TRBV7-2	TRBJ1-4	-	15	TGTGCCAGCAGCTTACCGGGCAGGGCTAATGAAAAACTGTTTTTT	CASSLPGRANEKLFF
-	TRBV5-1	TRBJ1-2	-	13	TGCGCCAGCAGCTTTCACACCCGCTATGGCTACACCTTC	CASSFHTRYGYTF
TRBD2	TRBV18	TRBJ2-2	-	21	TGTGCCAGCTCACCAGCTAGGACGGAGGGACTAGCGGTCCTGAACACCGGGGAGCTGTTTTTT	CASSPARTEGLAVLNTGELFF
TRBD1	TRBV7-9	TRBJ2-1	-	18	TGTGCCAGCAGTATCCTATCGGAGCCGGGGACAGGGCGAAATGAGCAGTTCTTC	CASSILSEPGTGRNEQFF
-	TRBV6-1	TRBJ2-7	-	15	TGTGCCAGCAGTGAACCGGTCGGGGATCCCTACGAGCAGTACTTC	CASSEPVGDPYEQYF
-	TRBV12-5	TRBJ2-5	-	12	TGTGCTAGTGGTGAGGAGGGCGAGACCCAGTACTTC	CASGEEGETQYF
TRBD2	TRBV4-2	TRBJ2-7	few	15	TGTGCCAGCAGCCATGGGACTAGCGGATCCTACGAGCAGTACTTC	CASSHGTSGSYEQYF